These 16 T cell receptor beta chains share one sample of origin, sequenced in a study of vaccination and CD4 T cells after COVID-19. Their target antigens are unknown. With the Oncomine TCR Beta short-read assay, DNA from cultured CD4+ T cells was sequenced. TCRdb itself ran the PCR reads through MiXCR, one entry per CDR3 protein. Of tens of thousands of distinct CDR3 sequences listed, less than 65% were seen once; the top ten hold about an eighth. Treatment: roughly 11-day PBMC culture with coronavirus spike peptide pools or control peptides (ViraFEST assay). The specimen was CD4+ T cells from blood, cultured in vitro, collected after SARS-CoV-2 vaccination. These receptor sequences come from a human donor who received a COVID-19 vaccine.

This clonotype was seen more than once but under ten times. DNA for the CDR3: TGTGCCTGGAATAGCGGGGGGGGGCTGCAAGAGACCCAGTACTTC. This encodes CAWNSGGGLQETQYF. The chain couples TRBV30 to TRBJ2-5; TRBD2 matches at 11 bases. V gave up 4 bases and J gave up 2 bases; unmatched junction bases: 6. This CDR3 contains 15 residues. Germline V gene data show CDR1 as GTSNPN and CDR2 as SVGIG (reference sequence).

This clonotype was picked up a small number of times. V and J are TRBV2 and TRBJ2-3; D is uncertain. CDR1 is SNHLY, CDR2 FYNNEI, per germline. The CDR3 extends over 14 amino acids. The V gene lost 0 bases and the J gene lost 0 bases, with 4 bases spanning the gap. The CDR3 reads CASSEARSTDTQYF. The CDR3 DNA is TGTGCCAGCAGTGAAGCGCGAAGCACAGATACGCAGTATTTT.

V gene TRBV28 combines with J gene TRBJ1-1; D is perhaps TRBD1 (6 bases). From germline, CDR1 is MDHEN and CDR2 SYDVKM. This CDR3 has 13 residues. V lost 6 bases and J 5 bases, leaving 13 bases between the germline ends. This CDR3 is CASSNPGTTEAFF. CDR3 nucleotide sequence: TGTGCCAGCAGCAATCCCGGGACAACTGAAGCTTTCTTT.

The chain recombines TRBV2 with TRBJ1-1, with D uncertain. The CDR3 totals 13 residues. The V gene's germline CDR1 is SNHLY and CDR2 FYNNEI. The V end lost 3 bases, the J end lost 0 bases, and 5 bases lay between the germline ends. In nucleotides, the CDR3 is TGTGCCAGCAGTGACCTCCTGAACACTGAAGCTTTCTTT. Translating gives CASSDLLNTEAFF.

This clonotype has more than one count but fewer than ten. J is TRBJ1-1 and V is TRBV11-3; no firm D call. The CDR3 contains 15 residues. The germline CDR1 and CDR2 sequences are SGHNT and YENEEA. The ends were cut back, 2 bases at V and 1 base at J, with 11 bases in the middle. This CDR3 reads CASSLLRPKNTEAFF. The CDR3 DNA follows: TGTGCCAGCAGCTTACTTCGACCTAAGAACACTGAAGCTTTCTTT.

The J gene is TRBJ2-5, the V gene TRBV20-1; TRBD1 aligns across 7 bases. Losses at the gene ends were 6 bases for V and 1 base for J; bases not matched to a gene: 5. This CDR3 has 13 residues. Per the germline V gene, CDR1 is DFQATT and CDR2 is SNEGSKA (reference sequence). The CDR3 reads CSARTGFQETQYF. The CDR3, as DNA: TGCAGTGCCAGGACAGGTTTCCAAGAGACCCAGTACTTC.

The rearrangement joins TRBV6-1 to TRBJ1-5; 9 bases fit TRBD1. Germline values: CDR1 MNHNS, CDR2 SASEGT. The CDR3 runs 16 residues. The V gene end was trimmed by 6 bases and the J gene end by 5 bases; junction bases not matched to a gene: 11. This chain's CDR3 is CASRPTGQGRDQPQHF. DNA for the CDR3: TGTGCCAGCAGACCAACCGGACAGGGGAGGGATCAGCCCCAGCATTTT.

The CDR3 region is CASTLGQSPLYTF. The CDR3, as DNA: TGTGCCAGCACCTTGGGACAGAGTCCTCTATACACCTTC. The chain links TRBV28 to TRBJ1-2, with 7 bases fitting TRBD1. There are 13 residues in the CDR3. Germline V lookup: CDR1 MDHEN, CDR2 SYDVKM. The V segment lost 7 bases and the J segment 11 bases; nucleotides outside the gene matches: 13.

V gene TRBV2 combines with J gene TRBJ1-1; no clear D. Germline V gene lookup returns CDR1 SNHLY and CDR2 FYNNEI. The CDR3 sequence is 19 residues long. V lost 0 bases to trimming and J lost 4 bases, with 24 bases between them. The CDR3 loop reads CASSEALRFDGRGTTEAFF. The CDR3 region has the DNA TGTGCCAGCAGTGAAGCGCTTCGGTTCGACGGCCGTGGAACCACTGAAGCTTTCTTT. The full variable domain, completed using reference TRBV2 and TRBJ1-1, is EPEVTQTPSHQVTQMGQEVILRCVPISNHLYFYWYRQILGQKVEFLVSFYNNEISEKSEIFDDQFSVERPDGSNFTLKIRSTKLEDSAMYFCASSEALRFDGRGTTEAFFGQGTRLTVV.

In its sample, this clonotype ranks as medium-sized. The rearrangement joins TRBV20-1 to TRBJ1-2; TRBD1 might be the D (5 bases). The ends were cut back, 6 bases at V and 2 bases at J, with 16 bases in the middle. The CDR3 contains 14 residues. Germline CDR1 DFQATT, CDR2 SNEGSKA (reference sequence). CDR3 sequence: CSAGRSGTNYGYTF. Here the CDR3 DNA reads TGCAGTGCCGGGCGGTCAGGGACCAACTATGGCTACACCTTC.

The gene calls are TRBV6-1 and TRBJ1-3; tentatively, D is TRBD1 (6 bases). This CDR3 comprises 14 residues. V lost 7 bases to trimming and J lost 0 bases, with 10 bases between them. CDR1 and CDR2 from the germline V gene are MNHNS and SASEGT. The CDR3 region has the DNA TGTGCCAGCACCAGGGACACCTCTGGAAACACCATATATTTT. This sequence encodes CASTRDTSGNTIYF.

The chain recombines TRBV19 with TRBJ2-3; 8 nucleotides agree with TRBD1. CDR3 length equals 14 residues. The ends lost 6 bases at V and 3 bases at J; junction bases unmatched: 5. CDR1 LNHDA and CDR2 SQIVND come from the germline V gene (reference sequence). The CDR3 sequence: CASRPGQATDTQYF. In nucleotides, the CDR3 is TGTGCCAGTAGACCGGGACAGGCAACAGATACGCAGTATTTT.

The chain is built from TRBV20-1 and TRBJ2-7; D possibly corresponds to TRBD2 (6 bases). V shed 6 bases and J shed 6 bases, with 12 bases lying between them. This CDR3 comprises 11 residues. The germline V gene encodes CDR1 DFQATT and CDR2 SNEGSKA (reference sequence). CDR3 protein: CSAGTPSEQYF. For the CDR3, the DNA is TGCAGTGCCGGGACTCCCAGCGAGCAGTACTTC.

The genes are TRBV18 and TRBJ1-2; 12 bases fit TRBD1. The CDR3 is 21 amino acids. Germline CDR1 KGHSH, CDR2 LQKENI. V trimming: 1 base; J trimming: 3 bases; junction bases outside the gene matches: 18. The CDR3 DNA reads TGTGCCAGCTCACCACGACTCGGGACCCCCCGGGACAGGGGGCTTGACTATGGCTACACCTTC. Translating gives CASSPRLGTPRDRGLDYGYTF.

The J gene is TRBJ2-5, the V gene TRBV20-1, with D unresolved. CDR3 length equals 13 residues. Germline lookup yields CDR1 DFQATT and CDR2 SNEGSKA (reference sequence). V lost 7 bases and J 4 bases, leaving 16 bases between the germline ends. DNA for the CDR3: TGCAGTGTCGCTCCAGGCCAAGGAGAGACCCAGTACTTC. Translated: CSVAPGQGETQYF.

In its sample, this clonotype was seen a few times. The gene calls are TRBV12-3 or TRBV12-4 and TRBJ2-3, with D unclear. V lost 2 bases and J 4 bases, leaving 10 bases between the germline ends. This CDR3 comprises 14 residues. The chain's CDR3 is CASSLLAPPDTQYF. The DNA for the CDR3 is TGTGCCAGCAGTTTACTCGCTCCCCCAGATACGCAGTATTTT.